This TCR beta chain stems from a study of cytomegalovirus exposure and HLA in healthy donors. PCR used 60 Vbeta primers and 13 Jbeta primers. Libraries were prepared by immunoSEQ multiplex PCR; TCRdb keeps only in-frame clonotypes and omits some of them. In the table there are 160,000 or so clones, roughly three quarters of which are singletons. Germline CDR1 is SGHRS and CDR2 is YFSETQ. The V and J ends lost 7 bases and 7 bases, in that order; junction bases with no gene match: 9. This CDR3 is built from 15 residues. The TCR was taken from a woman aged 35 to 49 in good health and CMV-seropositive. Sequenced: PBMCs. The chain has TRBV5-1 and TRBJ1-6; 9 bases match TRBD1. DNA for the CDR3: TGCGCCAGCCACAAGACCGGGACAGGGAATTCACCCCTCCACTTT. Its protein is CASHKTGTGNSPLHF.